This entry describes one T cell receptor (beta chain). Its specificity is unknown. TCRdb keeps only in-frame clones here, not all; method: immunoSEQ multiplex PCR. The data contain 100,000 to 150,000 clones, 75% to 90% of them seen just once; the ten biggest clones take up over 8.5%. The data originate from a study of T cell responses to AZD1222 COVID-19 vaccine. Study-wide points: White British people made up most donors, females outnumbered males, and clonal diversity was possibly underestimated. The repertoires were collected only after the peak T cell response.

This receptor was identified in an adult in good health. The specimen was peripheral blood, collected on day 0 of MenACWY control vaccination.

The CDR3 DNA follows: TGTGCCTGGAGCCCGATCTCCCTAGCCTACCAAGAAGCTTTCTTT. The encoded protein is CAWSPISLAYQEAFF. This chain links TRBV30 with TRBJ1-1; D ambiguous. The germline V and J ends were trimmed by 3 bases and 8 bases, with 22 bases remaining between them. The CDR3 covers 15 residues. CDR1 and CDR2 (germline): GTSNPN, SVGIG (reference sequence).